What follows is one TCR beta chain and its context. Its antigen remains unknown. With a J-beta primer mix and a sample-barcoded 5' primer, a second PCR ran about 6 to 11 cycles. One entry per CDR3 protein, called by TCRdb with MiXCR from the 5' RACE reads. The repertoire includes about 670,000 distinct CDR3 sequences, over 40% of them detected once, and roughly 14% sits in the top ten. This specimen belongs to a study of blood T cells in healthy people across ages. Study results and caveats: Diversity figures derived from one million T cells were judged to underestimate the true value.

V dropped 5 bases and J dropped 3; count of bases not matched to a gene: 9. CDR1 and CDR2 (germline): SQVTM, ANQGSEA. This CDR3 is built from 14 residues. Per sample, a minimum of 6.5 million PBMCs were isolated. The clonotype was recovered from a woman aged 80 or over in good health. Source material: blood. This chain connects TRBV29-1 to TRBJ2-7, with 8 bases matching TRBD1. CDR3 loop: CSVSQTGEFYEQYF. In nucleotides, the CDR3 is TGCAGCGTTTCCCAGACAGGGGAATTCTACGAGCAGTACTTC.